This passage covers 26 T cell receptor beta chains from one sample sequenced in a study of PD-1 blockade in classical Hodgkin lymphoma (dated by TCRdb to the early 2020s). Library generation was performed with the immunoSEQ multiplex PCR assay. TCRdb retrieved this table from immuneACCESS and kept in-frame rearrangements only. Not all clones are present; in checked studies, unresolved V genes account for under half, and no reason is known for the remainder. Counted in this sample were about 19,000 clones; around 79% of them appeared once. Of the sample, roughly a sixth falls within the top ten clones. The meaning of the sample's time point label: cycle 2 day 1 (C2D1) of nivolumab. All trial patients had relapsed after autologous stem cell transplantation, with cohorts A, B and C differing in prior brentuximab vedotin exposure. Sequenced material: peripheral blood mononuclear cells (PBMCs), taken before the second cycle of nivolumab. These receptors all stem from a human donor with classical Hodgkin lymphoma.

The rearrangement joins TRBV5-1 to TRBJ2-1, with D possibly being TRBD1 (5 bases). This CDR3 has 15 residues. Germline CDR1 SGHRS, CDR2 YFSETQ. The ends were cut back, 0 bases at V and 0 bases at J, with 7 bases in the middle. The CDR3 DNA follows: TGCGCCAGCAGCTTGGGACAGAGCTCCTACAATGAGCAGTTCTTC. Translated, it gives CASSLGQSSYNEQFF.

The CDR3 nucleotides read TGCGCCAGCAGCTCTGGACGGGGAAGCACAGATACGCAGTATTTT. This codes for CASSSGRGSTDTQYF. The chain links TRBV5-1 to TRBJ2-3, with D tentatively TRBD2 (5 bases). Germline V gene lookup returns CDR1 SGHRS and CDR2 YFSETQ. Trimming left V 3 bases short and J 0 bases short, with 11 bases between. The CDR3 contains 15 residues.

The chain has TRBV6-1 and TRBJ2-1, with 8 bases aligning to TRBD2. The germline CDR1 and CDR2 sequences are MNHNS and SASEGT. Germline trimming cut 7 bases from V and 4 bases from J; bases unmatched to any gene: 3. The CDR3 covers 13 residues. CDR3 nucleotide sequence: TGTGCCAGCAATCGGGGGGGATACAATGAGCAGTTCTTC. This gives the protein CASNRGGYNEQFF.

In the case of this clone: Other DNA sequences in the sample encode the same CDR3. DNA for the CDR3: TGTGCCAGCAGCCCTACTCCGGGACAGGGGGAAGCTTTCTTT. It specifies CASSPTPGQGEAFF. The chain combines TRBV7-2 with TRBJ1-1, with 10 bases identical to TRBD1. There are 14 residues in the CDR3. Germline CDR1 reads SGHTA; CDR2 reads FQGNSA. Trimming took 5 bases from V and 8 from J; bases not matched to a gene: 8.

A single count supports this clone. The chain combines TRBV28 with TRBJ2-7; TRBD2 is a possible D gene (5 bases). CDR1 is MDHEN and CDR2 is SYDVKM in the germline V gene. With 3 bases removed from V and 3 bases from J, the gap between germline ends came to 15 bases. This CDR3 has 15 amino acids. This CDR3 reads CASSFGVAGFYEQYF. CDR3 sequence (DNA): TGTGCCAGCAGTTTCGGGGTCGCGGGCTTCTACGAGCAGTACTTC.

This chain connects TRBV5-1 to TRBJ1-1, with a tentative D call TRBD1 (5 bases). Per the germline V gene, CDR1 is SGHRS and CDR2 is YFSETQ. The V end was cut by 1 base, the J end by 1 base, with 8 bases between. This CDR3 comprises 14 residues. In DNA form, the CDR3 reads TGCGCCAGCAGCTTGACGGACAAGAACACTGAAGCTTTCTTT. It yields the protein CASSLTDKNTEAFF. The whole variable domain, remainder taken from reference TRBV5-1 and TRBJ1-1, is KAGVTQTPRYLIKTRGQQVTLSCSPISGHRSVSWYQQTPGQGLQFLFEYFSETQRNKGNFPGRFSGRQFSNSRSEMNVSTLELGDSALYLCASSLTDKNTEAFFGQGTRLTVV.

The V call is TRBV4-3, the J call TRBJ1-1; D gene unclear. V gave up 0 bases and J gave up 0 bases, with 14 bases separating them. Germline loops: CDR1 LGHNA, CDR2 YSLEER. The CDR3 consists of 17 residues. DNA for the CDR3: TGCGCCAGCAGCCAAGAGGTAGGGCTGGAGTTGAACACTGAAGCTTTCTTT. It is translated as CASSQEVGLELNTEAFF.

The gene calls are TRBV7-8 and TRBJ1-1, with a weak D call TRBD1 (6 bases). The CDR3 totals 14 residues. Germline loops: CDR1 SGHVS, CDR2 FQNEAQ. Trimming pared 4 bases from V and 2 bases from J, leaving 11 bases between. The CDR3 reads CASSSATGNTEAFF. For the CDR3, the DNA is TGTGCCAGCAGCTCAGCGACAGGAAACACTGAAGCTTTCTTT.

The J gene is TRBJ2-7, the V gene TRBV14; D remains ambiguous. The CDR3 length is 12 residues. The V end was cut by 4 bases, the J end by 4 bases, with 8 bases between. The germline gives CDR1 SGHDN, CDR2 FVKESK. For the CDR3, the DNA is TGTGCCAGCAGCCTGGCCGGTTACGAGCAGTACTTC. This translates into CASSLAGYEQYF.

The DNA of the CDR3 is TGTGCCAGCAGTGTTGATTTTTCTGGGGCCAACGTCCTGACTTTC. Translated, it gives CASSVDFSGANVLTF. This rearrangement joins TRBV2 to TRBJ2-6; D remains unclear. Germline V gene data show CDR1 as SNHLY and CDR2 as FYNNEI. Trimming removed 4 bases from V and 1 base from J, with 8 bases in between. There are 15 residues in the CDR3.

The chain couples TRBV28 to TRBJ2-3; D call uncertain. Germline V gene sequence: CDR1 MDHEN, CDR2 SYDVKM. Trimming removed 10 bases at V and 9 bases at J, with 20 bases between. The CDR3 has 13 amino acids. CDR3 loop: CATTSVVQATQYF. The DNA of the CDR3 is TGTGCCACCACATCAGTTGTGCAGGCGACGCAGTATTTT.

V usage is TRBV11-2 and J usage is TRBJ2-1; D gene uncertain. CDR1 and CDR2 from the germline V gene are SGHAT and FQNNGV. Trimming took 2 bases from V and 9 from J, leaving 11 bases between them. The CDR3 extends over 13 amino acids. Written as DNA, the CDR3 is TGTGCCAGCAGCTTACTTTCCCCGCTTGAGCAGTTCTTC. As protein: CASSLLSPLEQFF.

The V gene is TRBV2, the J gene TRBJ2-1; D uncertain. CDR1 SNHLY and CDR2 FYNNEI come from the germline V gene. The CDR3 sequence is 11 residues long. V was clipped by 5 bases and J by 5 bases, with 4 bases between them. CDR3 sequence: CASSTDNEQFF. The CDR3 DNA sequence: TGTGCCAGCAGTACGGACAATGAGCAGTTCTTC.

A single count supports this clone. The rearrangement joins TRBV18 to TRBJ1-4; tentative D call: TRBD1 (5 bases). CDR1 KGHSH and CDR2 LQKENI come from the germline V gene. The CDR3 length is 13 residues. Trimming stripped 6 bases from V and 8 bases from J, with 13 bases between. CDR3 sequence (DNA): TGTGCCAGCTCGGGGCCGGGTTCGGAAAAACTGTTTTTT. This sequence encodes CASSGPGSEKLFF.

The chain combines TRBV11-2 with TRBJ2-5; D not resolved. The germline gives CDR1 SGHAT, CDR2 FQNNGV. V gave up 5 bases and J gave up 5 bases, with 12 bases separating them. The CDR3 runs to 13 residues. CDR3 loop: CASSPVFGETQYF. The CDR3 nucleotides read TGTGCCAGCAGCCCTGTGTTCGGCGAGACCCAGTACTTC.

The CDR3 protein is CASSSRTGEGDTQYF. Written as DNA, the CDR3 is TGCGCCAGCAGCTCCCGGACAGGGGAAGGAGATACGCAGTATTTT. The chain combines TRBV5-1 with TRBJ2-3; TRBD1 aligns across 9 bases. The trim removed 3 bases at V and 5 bases at J, leaving 7 bases unmatched. Germline CDR1 is SGHRS and CDR2 is YFSETQ. The CDR3 totals 15 residues.

J is TRBJ1-1 and V is TRBV6-5; 10 bases align to TRBD1. The ends lost 5 bases at V and 1 base at J; junction bases unmatched: 4. Germline CDR1 MNHEY, CDR2 SVGAGI. The CDR3 totals 15 residues. CDR3 in amino acids: CASSPRDRGNTEAFF. For the CDR3, the DNA is TGTGCCAGCAGTCCACGGGACAGGGGGAACACTGAAGCTTTCTTT.

J is TRBJ2-5 and V is TRBV27, with 8 bases fitting TRBD1. Germline CDR1 reads MNHEY; CDR2 reads SMNVEV (reference sequence). The CDR3 totals 15 residues. The V segment lost 0 bases and the J segment 7 bases; nucleotides outside the gene matches: 7. The CDR3 DNA sequence: TGTGCCAGCAGTTTATCAGGCAGGGGGCATGGGACCCAGTACTTC. This gives the protein CASSLSGRGHGTQYF.

In this sample, this clone turned up once. Written as DNA, the CDR3 is TGTGCCAGCAGCCCGACAGGGTGGGATGAGCAGTTCTTC. The encoded protein is CASSPTGWDEQFF. The chain links TRBV7-9 to TRBJ2-1; 7 bases are shared with TRBD1. Germline CDR1 and CDR2: SEHNR and FQNEAQ (reference sequence). The trim removed 5 bases at V and 8 bases at J, leaving 6 bases unmatched. The CDR3 spans 13 residues.

The chain links TRBV7-9 to TRBJ1-4; 9 positions match TRBD1. This CDR3 has 16 amino acids. Germline-derived CDR1 and CDR2 are SEHNR and FQNEAQ (reference sequence). Trimming took 2 bases from V and 8 from J; bases not matched to a gene: 9. The CDR3 nucleotides read TGTGCCAGCAGCTTACAGAACAGGGGGCGATCGGAAAAACTGTTTTTT. It translates to CASSLQNRGRSEKLFF.

The chain combines TRBV6-6 with TRBJ1-3, with D possibly being TRBD1 (5 bases). The germline V gene encodes CDR1 MNHNY and CDR2 SVGAGI (reference sequence). V was pared by 2 bases and J by 8 bases, with 13 bases between. This CDR3 is 14 amino acids long. The CDR3 DNA reads as TGTGCCAGCAGTTACCATGGGGGGAGTGACACCATATATTTT. Amino acids: CASSYHGGSDTIYF.

V and J are TRBV5-8 and TRBJ2-2; TRBD1 aligns across 10 bases. The V gene end was trimmed by 0 bases and the J gene end by 14 bases; junction bases not matched to a gene: 4. CDR1 is SGHTS, CDR2 YDEGEE, per germline. The CDR3 consists of 13 residues. CDR3 sequence (DNA): TGTGCCAGCAGCTTGGCGTGGACAGGGGGACTGTTTTTT. As protein: CASSLAWTGGLFF.

This chain joins TRBV29-1 and TRBJ1-6; 7 positions agree with TRBD1. CDR3 length: 15 residues. Germline CDR1 reads SQVTM; CDR2 reads ANQGSEA. The V and J ends lost 4 bases and 9 bases, in that order; junction bases with no gene match: 12. Written as DNA, the CDR3 is TGCAGCGTTGCCGGGACAGAGTTATCCGGTTCACCCCTCCACTTT. This encodes CSVAGTELSGSPLHF.

This clone was seen a few times. This sequence joins TRBV28 and TRBJ2-7, with 7 nucleotides matching TRBD2. The CDR3 has 15 residues. Trimming removed 6 bases from V and 7 bases from J; junction bases left unmatched: 15. Germline CDR1 and CDR2: MDHEN and SYDVKM. CDR3 loop: CASSLGMGEGLEQYF. The CDR3 region has the DNA TGTGCCAGCAGCCTGGGTATGGGGGAGGGCCTTGAGCAGTACTTC.

V and J are TRBV15 and TRBJ2-1, with 13 bases fitting TRBD2. V shed 4 bases, J shed 9 bases, and the junction held 9 bases outside the gene matches. This CDR3 has 16 amino acids. Germline lookup yields CDR1 LNHNV and CDR2 YYDKDF (reference sequence). This CDR3 reads CATSTPGLAGLGEQFF. The CDR3 DNA reads as TGTGCCACCAGCACTCCGGGACTAGCGGGATTGGGTGAGCAGTTCTTC.

This chain uses TRBV6-1 with TRBJ1-2; 9 nucleotides align to TRBD1. The CDR3 length is 11 residues. J lost 7 bases, V lost 9 bases, and 3 bases had no gene match. Germline V gene sequence: CDR1 MNHNS, CDR2 SASEGT. The CDR3 DNA is TGTGCCAGACAGGGGGCTATTGGCTACACCTTC. Protein sequence: CARQGAIGYTF.